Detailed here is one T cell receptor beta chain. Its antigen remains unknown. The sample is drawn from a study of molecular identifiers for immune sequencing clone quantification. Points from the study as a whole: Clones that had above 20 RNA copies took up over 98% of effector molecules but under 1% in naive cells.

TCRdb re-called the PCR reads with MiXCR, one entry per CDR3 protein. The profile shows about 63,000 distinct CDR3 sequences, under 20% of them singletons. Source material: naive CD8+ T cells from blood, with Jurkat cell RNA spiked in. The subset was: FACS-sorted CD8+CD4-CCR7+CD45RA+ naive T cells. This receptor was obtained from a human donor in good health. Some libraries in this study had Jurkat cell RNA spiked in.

CDR3 nucleotides: TGCGCCAGCAGCCCAGGACAGAAATACAATGAGCAGTTCTTC. This sequence encodes CASSPGQKYNEQFF. The chain joins TRBV5-1 to TRBJ2-1; maybe TRBD1 (6 bases). The V end was cut by 4 bases, the J end by 4 bases, with 12 bases between. The CDR3 is 14 residues long. From germline, CDR1 is SGHRS and CDR2 YFSETQ.